This T cell receptor beta chain emerged from a study of shared clonotypes between healthy human individuals. Study-wide context: The people who gave samples were two women and three men aged 18 to 49.

Sequencing used immunoSEQ multiplex PCR; TCRdb keeps in-frame clones, though not all of them. Of about 2.4 million clones listed, roughly 93% are singletons. Note on this clone: What it recognizes is unknown.

The CDR3 loop spans 14 amino acids. Germline assignment: CDR1 LNHDA and CDR2 SQIVND (reference sequence). J gave up 2 bases and V 7 bases, and 6 bases lay outside the gene matches. None of the donors, who were healthy HIV-negative adults, had recently had acute infections or vaccinations. Study-level findings and limits: Larger estimated richness was generally seen in naive subsets than in memory subsets.

The sequenced material came from naive CD4+ T cells from PBMCs. Subset given: CD45RA+ positively selected. This clonotype was obtained from a man younger than 35 in good health. Some clones in this sample may be carry-over from other donors' samples. The chain recombines TRBV19 with TRBJ2-3; the match to TRBD2 covers 7 bases. CDR3 loop: CASTMGGNTDTQYF. The CDR3 region has the DNA TGTGCCAGTACCATGGGGGGGAACACAGATACGCAGTATTTT.